The sequence of this TCR beta chain was determined in a study of cytomegalovirus exposure and HLA in healthy donors. The study ran its PCR with 60 Vbeta and 13 Jbeta primers. Assay: immunoSEQ multiplex PCR; the TCRdb copy retains only in-frame clones and omits some. The profile shows approximately 150,000 clones, approximately 72% of them singletons. CDR1 SEHNR and CDR2 FQNEAQ come from the germline V gene (reference sequence). The CDR3 spans 18 residues. The junction had 15 bases not matched to a gene; V was cut back by 5 bases and J by 2 bases. This clone occurred a few times. Sequenced input: PBMCs. The TCR sequence derives from a man in his forties or fifties in good health and CMV-seronegative. The chain employs TRBV7-9 and TRBJ2-7; 10 bases match TRBD2. This CDR3 reads CASSPGVAGGRTTYEQYF. The CDR3 nucleotides read TGTGCCAGCAGCCCTGGGGTAGCGGGGGGCCGTACCACCTACGAGCAGTACTTC.